Listed below are T cell receptor beta chains from one sample, sequenced in a study of blood T cell repertoires in COVID-19. Libraries were prepared by immunoSEQ multiplex PCR; TCRdb keeps only in-frame clonotypes and omits some of them. The table lists roughly 500,000 clones, approximately 83% of them singletons, with 3% to 4% in the top ten. Sequenced material: peripheral blood. Source of these receptors: a human donor in a cohort sampled during active COVID-19. Both conserved end residues are part of each CDR3. The order of the fields is V gene, clone size, D gene, J gene, CDR3 protein, CDR3 DNA. D genes are given only for firm matches. The size entry is marked missing in some rows and otherwise reads once, few, many or a size class.

TRBV19	NA	NA	TRBJ1-1	CASRVTADTEAFF	TGTGCCAGTAGGGTGACAGCCGACACTGAAGCTTTCTTT
TRBV27	NA	TRBD1	TRBJ2-1	CASSLRQGRQFF	TGTGCCAGCAGTCTTCGACAGGGGAGGCAGTTCTTC
TRBV11-2	NA	TRBD1	TRBJ2-7	CASSPGTGLRRQYF	TGTGCCAGCAGCCCAGGGACAGGTCTCCGGAGGCAGTACTTC
TRBV19	few	TRBD1	TRBJ1-5	CASSISGTGGQPQHF	TGTGCCAGTAGTATAAGCGGGACAGGGGGCCAGCCCCAGCATTTT
TRBV29-1	NA	TRBD1	TRBJ1-4	CSAVRQGLATNEKLFF	TGCAGCGCTGTGCGACAGGGACTTGCAACTAATGAAAAACTGTTTTTT
TRBV5-4	once	NA	TRBJ2-5	CASSLARAGMRETQYF	TGTGCCAGCAGCTTGGCCAGGGCAGGGATGCGGGAGACCCAGTACTTC
TRBV25-1	NA	NA	TRBJ1-2	CASSEFEEGSNYGYTF	TGTGCCAGCAGTGAATTTGAGGAGGGCTCCAACTATGGCTACACCTTC
TRBV24-1	NA	NA	TRBJ1-2	CATSDFPLNYGYTF	TGTGCCACCAGTGATTTTCCTCTTAACTATGGCTACACCTTC
TRBV20-1	NA	NA	TRBJ2-5	CSASGFSPAEIGETQYF	TGCAGTGCTAGTGGGTTCAGCCCAGCGGAGATAGGTGAGACCCAGTACTTC
TRBV29-1	once	TRBD1	TRBJ2-1	CSVDSGQGMDEQFF	TGCAGCGTTGATTCGGGACAGGGCATGGATGAGCAGTTCTTC
TRBV28	few	NA	TRBJ2-7	CASRPWQKRVYEQYF	TGTGCCAGCAGGCCGTGGCAGAAGAGGGTTTACGAGCAGTACTTC
TRBV18	NA	NA	TRBJ1-1	CASSPPLSGAMNTEAFF	TGTGCCAGCTCACCACCCTTAAGCGGCGCTATGAACACTGAAGCTTTCTTT
TRBV5-6	NA	NA	TRBJ1-4	CASSGGTGSATNEKLFF	TGTGCCAGCAGCGGCGGTACCGGGTCGGCAACTAATGAAAAACTGTTTTTT
TRBV20-1	NA	NA	TRBJ2-3	CSARDLDTQYF	TGCAGTGCTAGAGATCTAGATACGCAGTATTTT
TRBV11-3	NA	TRBD1	TRBJ2-7	CASSTGGTGDYEQYF	TGTGCCAGCAGCACGGGGGGGACAGGGGACTACGAGCAGTACTTC
TRBV11-3	NA	TRBD2	TRBJ2-1	CASSSTREGHEQFF	TGTGCCAGCAGCTCGACACGGGAGGGCCACGAGCAGTTCTTC
TRBV29-1	NA	TRBD1	TRBJ1-5	CSASGTGFDQPQHF	TGCAGCGCCTCCGGGACAGGCTTTGATCAGCCCCAGCATTTT
TRBV19	NA	NA	TRBJ1-2	CASRVQGIIRGYTF	TGTGCCAGTAGGGTACAGGGCATCATTCGTGGCTACACCTTC
TRBV5-8	NA	NA	TRBJ1-1	CASSLGGYFSTEAFF	TGTGCCAGCAGCTTGGGCGGTTATTTCAGCACTGAAGCTTTCTTT
TRBV7-9	NA	TRBD2	TRBJ2-5	CASSLPGRGGETQYF	TGTGCCAGCAGCTTACCCGGACGGGGAGGGGAGACCCAGTACTTC
TRBV7-8	NA	NA	TRBJ1-2	CASSLDRDYGYTF	TGTGCCAGCAGCTTAGACAGGGACTATGGCTACACCTTC
TRBV12-5	NA	NA	TRBJ2-3	CASGLAHHSGPRKSTDTQYF	TGTGCTAGTGGTTTGGCCCACCACAGCGGGCCCCGGAAAAGCACAGATACGCAGTATTTT
TRBV29-1	few	TRBD1	TRBJ2-1	CSSTGDSYNEQFF	TGCAGCTCCACAGGGGACTCCTACAATGAGCAGTTCTTC
TRBV4-1	NA	NA	TRBJ2-7	CASSLTTGYEQYF	TGCGCCAGCAGCCTGACTACTGGGTACGAGCAGTACTTC
TRBV2	NA	TRBD2	TRBJ2-1	CASSEAQAVVGRGEQFF	TGTGCCAGCAGTGAAGCGCAAGCGGTAGTGGGGAGGGGTGAGCAGTTCTTC
TRBV12-3/TRBV12-4	NA	NA	TRBJ2-2	CASSRQISGELFF	TGTGCCAGCAGTAGACAGATCTCGGGGGAGCTGTTTTTT
TRBV3-1/TRBV3-2	NA	NA	TRBJ2-5	CASSSDRETQYF	TGTGCCAGCAGCTCAGATCGAGAGACCCAGTACTTC
TRBV6-5	NA	NA	TRBJ1-2	CASSYVGFGYTF	TGTGCCAGCAGTTACGTGGGCTTTGGCTACACCTTC
TRBV6-5	NA	NA	TRBJ2-1	CASSYYANYNEQFF	TGTGCCAGCAGTTACTACGCGAACTACAATGAGCAGTTCTTC
TRBV5-4	once	NA	TRBJ1-1	CASSIPGLSEAFF	TGTGCCAGCAGCATTCCGGGACTGAGTGAAGCTTTCTTT
TRBV21-1	NA	NA	TRBJ1-5	CASSPTGRSNQPQHF	TGTGCCAGCAGCCCGACAGGGCGTAGCAATCAGCCCCAGCATTTT
TRBV19	few	TRBD1	TRBJ1-5	CASSKTGQWVRPQHF	TGTGCCAGTAGTAAGACGGGACAGTGGGTACGGCCCCAGCATTTT
TRBV9	once	NA	TRBJ1-1	CASSVLAPTVNTEAFF	TGTGCCAGCAGCGTTCTAGCCCCCACGGTGAACACTGAAGCTTTCTTT
TRBV4-3	NA	TRBD1	TRBJ1-2	CASSPRGQGSNYGYTF	TGCGCCAGCAGCCCCAGGGGACAGGGCTCTAACTATGGCTACACCTTC
TRBV3-1/TRBV3-2	NA	NA	TRBJ2-7	CASSSGGEQYF	TGTGCCAGCAGCTCAGGAGGCGAGCAGTACTTC
TRBV23-1	once	NA	TRBJ2-7	CANPAGISYEQYF	TGCGCCAACCCGGCCGGGATCTCCTACGAGCAGTACTTC
TRBV7-9	NA	NA	TRBJ2-5	CASSPSSETQYF	TGTGCCAGCAGCCCGAGTTCAGAGACCCAGTACTTC
TRBV9	few	NA	TRBJ2-7	CASSVEGAYEQYF	TGTGCCAGCAGCGTAGAAGGAGCCTACGAGCAGTACTTC
TRBV29-1	NA	NA	TRBJ2-6	CSVEIPGAGANVLTF	TGCAGCGTTGAAATACCGGGAGCAGGGGCCAACGTCCTGACTTTC
TRBV6-2/TRBV6-3	NA	NA	TRBJ2-7	CASSYTGNEQYF	TGTGCCAGCAGTTACACCGGGAACGAGCAGTACTTC
TRBV19	NA	NA	TRBJ1-5	CASRSAGPSNQPQHF	TGTGCCAGTAGATCAGCGGGACCAAGCAATCAGCCCCAGCATTTT
TRBV3-1/TRBV3-2	NA	TRBD1	TRBJ2-7	CASRPEDRAGEQYF	TGTGCCAGCAGACCTGAGGACAGGGCTGGCGAGCAGTACTTC
TRBV19	few	TRBD1	TRBJ1-1	CASKESRNRGIGNTEAFF	TGTGCCAGTAAGGAGTCGAGGAACAGGGGGATCGGGAACACTGAAGCTTTCTTT
TRBV10-3	few	NA	TRBJ1-2	CAISESRAISGYTF	TGTGCCATCAGTGAGTCGAGGGCGATTTCTGGCTACACCTTC
TRBV7-2	NA	TRBD1	TRBJ1-1	CASSLGQGLAEAFF	TGTGCCAGCAGCTTAGGACAGGGTTTGGCTGAAGCTTTCTTT
TRBV30	NA	NA	TRBJ1-3	CAWSLASGNTIYF	TGTGCCTGGAGTCTGGCCTCTGGAAACACCATATATTTT